The sequence of this TCR beta chain was determined in a study of technical replicates of blood from several donors. Germline V lookup: CDR1 SNHLY, CDR2 FYNNEI. V lost 4 bases and J lost 4, with 11 bases in between. This CDR3 has 14 amino acids. Sequenced by immunoSEQ multiplex PCR; TCRdb stores in-frame clones only, minus some. The table lists fewer than 70,000 clones, 70% to 90% of them singletons. Input material: PBMCs. This clonotype originated in a human donor in good health. Some clones in this sample may be carry-over from other donors' samples. The chain uses TRBV2 and TRBJ1-5; possibly TRBD1 for D (6 bases). This CDR3 reads CASSGQAQNQPQHF. The CDR3 DNA reads as TGTGCCAGCAGTGGACAGGCGCAAAATCAGCCCCAGCATTTT.